Included here is one T cell receptor beta chain sequence, with context. Its antigen is currently unknown. This CDR3 spans 15 amino acids. V was clipped by 0 bases and J by 4 bases, with 11 bases between them. Germline V gene data show CDR1 as SGDLS and CDR2 as YYNGEE. The data derive from a study of cytomegalovirus exposure and HLA in healthy donors. Whole-study context: Early released data had 80 million or so unique TCRs, all coming from HLA-typed donors. Study-wide findings and caveats: TRBV6-2, TRBV6-3 and other indistinguishable V segments were excluded. Later on, an analysis showed TCR association rates differing by HLA locus, with DRB1 the most and HLA-C the fewest. Diagnosis of cytomegalovirus status made by the classifier reportedly showed high specificity and sensitivity.

The PCR contained 60 Vbeta and 13 Jbeta primers. Clones were read by immunoSEQ multiplex PCR, and TCRdb kept only the in-frame ones, dropping some. The table lists some 190,000 clones, 65% to 80% of them singletons, with over 2% in the top ten. Sequenced input: PBMCs. This clonotype originated in a woman in her 30s in good health and CMV-seropositive. This sequence joins TRBV9 and TRBJ1-3; perhaps TRBD1 as D (5 bases). The CDR3 DNA reads TGTGCCAGCAGCGTAGCACCGGGGGGGGGAAACACCATATATTTT. This encodes CASSVAPGGGNTIYF.